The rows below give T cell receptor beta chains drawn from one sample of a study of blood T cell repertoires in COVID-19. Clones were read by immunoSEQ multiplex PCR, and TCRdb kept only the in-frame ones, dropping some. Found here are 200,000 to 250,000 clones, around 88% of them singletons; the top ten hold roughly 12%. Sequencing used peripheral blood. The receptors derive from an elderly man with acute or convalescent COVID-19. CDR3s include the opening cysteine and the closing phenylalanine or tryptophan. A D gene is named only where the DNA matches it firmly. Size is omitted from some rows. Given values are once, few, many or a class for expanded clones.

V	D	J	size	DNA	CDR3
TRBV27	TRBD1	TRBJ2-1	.	TGTGCCAGCAGGAGACAGGGGGGGACTCGGGGTGAGCAGTTCTTC	CASRRQGGTRGEQFF
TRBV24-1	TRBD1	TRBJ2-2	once	TGTGCCACCAGTGACCGGGACAGGCCCACCGGGGAGCTGTTTTTT	CATSDRDRPTGELFF
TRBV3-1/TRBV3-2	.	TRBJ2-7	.	TGTGCCAGCAGCCAAGCGAACGGACAGCTTTACGAGCAGTACTTC	CASSQANGQLYEQYF
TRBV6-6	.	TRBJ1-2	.	TGTGCCAGCAGTTACTCGACCGGTGACAAGTCCTTC	CASSYSTGDKSF
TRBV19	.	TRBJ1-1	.	TGTGCCAGTAGTATAGACCGGACACGCTGGAACACTGAAGCTTTCTTT	CASSIDRTRWNTEAFF
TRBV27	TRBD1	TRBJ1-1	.	TGTGCCAGCAGTTTTTGGACAGGGGTAAGCGCTGAAGCTTTCTTT	CASSFWTGVSAEAFF
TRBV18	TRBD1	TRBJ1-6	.	TGTGCCAGCTCACCGGGGACAGGGAACTCACCCCTCCACTTT	CASSPGTGNSPLHF
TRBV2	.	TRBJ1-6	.	TGTGCCAGGGGAGAAGTGACACAAGTTAATTCACCCCTCCACTTT	CARGEVTQVNSPLHF
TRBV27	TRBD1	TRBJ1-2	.	TGTGCCAGCAGTTTATCCGGGACAGGGGTGGGTGGCTACACCTTC	CASSLSGTGVGGYTF
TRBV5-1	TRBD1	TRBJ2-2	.	TGCGCCAGCAGCTTGGGGACAGGGCTCCCCGGGGAGCTGTTTTTT	CASSLGTGLPGELFF
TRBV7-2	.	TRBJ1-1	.	TGTGCCAGCAGCTCTTTTGGGGGCGGATACACTGAAGCTTTCTTT	CASSSFGGGYTEAFF
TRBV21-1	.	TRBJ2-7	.	TGTGCCAGCAGCAAAAACCCGACAGGGGGCGTCCACGAGCAGTACTTC	CASSKNPTGGVHEQYF
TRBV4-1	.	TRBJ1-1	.	TGCGCCAGCAGTCGGGGGTTGAACACTGAAGCTTTCTTT	CASSRGLNTEAFF
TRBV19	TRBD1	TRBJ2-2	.	TGTGCCAGTACCGGACAGGGTCACACCGGGGAGCTGTTTTTT	CASTGQGHTGELFF
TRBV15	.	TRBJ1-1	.	TGTGCCACCAGCAGATCCTCTCCCACTGAAGCTTTCTTT	CATSRSSPTEAFF
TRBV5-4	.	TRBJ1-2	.	TGTGCCAGCAGCTTGCAGGATAACTATGGCTACACCTTC	CASSLQDNYGYTF
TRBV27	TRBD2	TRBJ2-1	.	TGTGCCAGCAACCCTGGCGCCGCGGGGGGACACAATGAGCAGTTCTTC	CASNPGAAGGHNEQFF
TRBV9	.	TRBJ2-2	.	TGTGCCAGCAGCGTAGGTCCAGCGAAGAACACCGGGGAGCTGTTTTTT	CASSVGPAKNTGELFF
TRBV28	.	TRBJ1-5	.	TGTGCCAGCAGTACCGCCGGGACAAACAATCAGCCCCAGCATTTT	CASSTAGTNNQPQHF
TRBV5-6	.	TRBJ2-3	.	TGTGCCAGCAGCTTGTTTGTAGGCACAGATACGCAGTATTTT	CASSLFVGTDTQYF
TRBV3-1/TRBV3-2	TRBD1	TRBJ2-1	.	TGTGCCAGCAGCAGAGGGACAGGCGGTAATGAGCAGTTCTTC	CASSRGTGGNEQFF
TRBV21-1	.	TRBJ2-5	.	TGTGCCAGCAGCGAGGCGGACAGGGGCCAGCAAGAGACCCAGTACTTC	CASSEADRGQQETQYF
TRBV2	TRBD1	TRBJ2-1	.	TGTGCCAGCAACCGGGACAGGGGGCCCAATGAGCAGTTCTTC	CASNRDRGPNEQFF
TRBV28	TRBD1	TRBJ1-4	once	TGTGCCAGCAGCGATCAGGGGGCGCAGAATAAACTGTTTTTT	CASSDQGAQNKLFF
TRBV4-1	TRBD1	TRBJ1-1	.	TGCGCCAGCAGCCGACGACAGGGATTTAACACTGAAGCTTTCTTT	CASSRRQGFNTEAFF
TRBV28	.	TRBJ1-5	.	TGTGCCAGCAGGGGGGCCAATCAGCCCCAGCATTTT	CASRGANQPQHF
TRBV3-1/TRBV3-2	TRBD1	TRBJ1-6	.	TGTGCCAGCAGCCACCGGGACAGGGCGGTCCCCCTCCACTTT	CASSHRDRAVPLHF
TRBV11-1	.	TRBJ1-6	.	TGTGCCAGCAGCCTCAACGGGGGAGCGCGATCACCCCTCCACTTT	CASSLNGGARSPLHF
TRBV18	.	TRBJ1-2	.	TGTGCCAGCTCACCACCGCAGGGGCAGGTTCTCTATGGCTACACCTTC	CASSPPQGQVLYGYTF
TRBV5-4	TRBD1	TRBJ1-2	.	TGTGCCAGCAGCTGGGCGTTAACAGGGGATGGCTACACCTTC	CASSWALTGDGYTF
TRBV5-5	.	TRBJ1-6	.	TGTGCCAGCAGCTTCGCCAGGTATAATTCACCCCTCCACTTT	CASSFARYNSPLHF
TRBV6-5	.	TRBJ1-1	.	TGTGCCAGCAGTTACTCAGGGGTGAACACTGAAGCTTTCTTT	CASSYSGVNTEAFF
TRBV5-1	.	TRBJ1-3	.	TGCGCCAGCAGCTTGGCGGGATCGTACTCTGGAAACACCATATATTTT	CASSLAGSYSGNTIYF
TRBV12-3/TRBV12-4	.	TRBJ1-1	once	TGTGCCAGCAGTTCGAACGGTCGTGAAGCTTTCTTT	CASSSNGREAFF
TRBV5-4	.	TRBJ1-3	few	TGTGCCAGCAGCTTGGCAGGCGGAAACACCATATATTTT	CASSLAGGNTIYF
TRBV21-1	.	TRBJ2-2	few	TGTGCCAGCAGCCCCCACGGGAAGGGGGAGCTGTTTTTT	CASSPHGKGELFF
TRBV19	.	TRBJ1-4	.	TGTGCCAGTAGTATCGGGAGCGCAACTAATGAAAAACTGTTTTTT	CASSIGSATNEKLFF
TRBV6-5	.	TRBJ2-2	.	TGTGCCAGCAGTTATCGTCGGCAGGCCGGGGAGCTGTTTTTT	CASSYRRQAGELFF
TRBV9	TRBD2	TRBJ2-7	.	TGTGCCAGCAGCATGACTAGCGGGACCTCCTACGAGCAGTACTTC	CASSMTSGTSYEQYF
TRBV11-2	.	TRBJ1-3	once	TGTGCCAGCAGCTACCCGGGACTTAGCTCTGGAAACACCATATATTTT	CASSYPGLSSGNTIYF
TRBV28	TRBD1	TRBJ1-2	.	TGTGCCAGCAGTTTATGGGACAGGCTTGGCTATGGCTACACCTTC	CASSLWDRLGYGYTF
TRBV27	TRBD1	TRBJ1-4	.	TGTGCCAGCAGTCCCCCCAGAAGACAGGGGGCGAGTGAAAAACTGTTTTTT	CASSPPRRQGASEKLFF
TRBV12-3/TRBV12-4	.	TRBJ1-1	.	TGTGCCAGCAGCCTCCCCCCCAACACTGAAGCTTTCTTT	CASSLPPNTEAFF
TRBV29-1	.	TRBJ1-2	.	TGCAGCGTTGGGGCCGAGTCTAACTATGGCTACACCTTC	CSVGAESNYGYTF
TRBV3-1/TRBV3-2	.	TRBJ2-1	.	TGTGCCACCGGGGGACCGCAGAATGAGCAGTTCTTC	CATGGPQNEQFF
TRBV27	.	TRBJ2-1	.	TGTGCCAGCTCAGGACTTCTCAGTTCCTACAATGAGCAGTTCTTC	CASSGLLSSYNEQFF
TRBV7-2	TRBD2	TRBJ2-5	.	TGTGCCAGCAGCCAGGCGAGCGGGGTAGAGACCCAGTACTTC	CASSQASGVETQYF
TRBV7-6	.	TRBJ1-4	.	TGTGCCAGCAGCTTAATGGGCCAGGGGAGTGAAAAACTGTTTTTT	CASSLMGQGSEKLFF
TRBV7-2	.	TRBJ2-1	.	TGTGCCAGCAGCCCGGGGTGGGGACTGCAGACTGAGCAGTTCTTC	CASSPGWGLQTEQFF
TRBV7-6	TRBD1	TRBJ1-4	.	TGTGCCAGCAGCCCAGGGGGCTCCCCAATTGAAAAACTGTTTTTT	CASSPGGSPIEKLFF
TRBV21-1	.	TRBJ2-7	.	TGTGCCAGCAGCAAAGGGCTCGACAGGGACGAGCAGTACTTC	CASSKGLDRDEQYF
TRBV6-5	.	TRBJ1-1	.	TGTGCCAGCAGTTACGTAGGGGGGAACACTGAAGCTTTCTTT	CASSYVGGNTEAFF
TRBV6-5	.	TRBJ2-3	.	TGTGCCAGCGAAAAAGGGGACAAAATGGCAGATACGCAGTATTTT	CASEKGDKMADTQYF
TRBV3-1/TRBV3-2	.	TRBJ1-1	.	TGTGCCAGCAGCCAAGAGGGCAGGGGGAACACTGAAGCTTTCTTT	CASSQEGRGNTEAFF
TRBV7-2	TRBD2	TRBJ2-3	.	TGTGCCAGCAGCCAGACTAGCGGGGCTAGCACAGATACGCAGTATTTT	CASSQTSGASTDTQYF